These 16 T cell receptor beta chains were all obtained from the same sample, sequenced in a study of OX40 agonist ivuxolimab in advanced cancers. Clones were read by immunoSEQ multiplex PCR, and TCRdb kept only the in-frame ones, dropping some. This table holds some 45,000 clones, roughly 90% found once. Sample: CD4+ or CD8+ T cells sorted from blood, taken in a trial of the OX40 agonist ivuxolimab. Every receptor here comes from an adult with an advanced solid tumor such as melanoma, head and neck, liver or kidney cancer.

The chain combines TRBV4-2 with TRBJ2-1; 8 nucleotides align to TRBD2. J gave up 4 bases and V 2 bases, and 10 bases lay outside the gene matches. CDR3 length: 17 amino acids. Germline V gene data show CDR1 as LGHNA and CDR2 as YNFKEQ. The CDR3: CASSQLTVTSGYNEQFF. CDR3 DNA: TGTGCCAGCAGCCAATTAACGGTAACTAGCGGTTACAATGAGCAGTTCTTC.

V gene TRBV4-1 combines with J gene TRBJ2-7, with 10 bases that match TRBD1. Trimming cost V 5 bases and J 4 bases; bases outside gene matches: 8. CDR3 length: 15 residues. The V gene's germline CDR1 is MGHRA and CDR2 YSYEKL. The CDR3: CASSYRDRGPYEQYF. For the CDR3, the DNA is TGCGCCAGCAGCTACCGGGACAGGGGACCTTACGAGCAGTACTTC.

This rearrangement joins TRBV6-6 to TRBJ2-7; D is unresolved. V was clipped by 8 bases and J by 1 base, with 21 bases between them. The CDR3 loop spans 16 amino acids. CDR1 is MNHNY, CDR2 SVGAGI, per germline (reference sequence). The CDR3 DNA is TGTGCCAGCCCCCGGCGTGGCAGAAGTAAATCCTACGAGCAGTACTTC. This translates into CASPRRGRSKSYEQYF.

V is TRBV29-1 and J is TRBJ2-3; the match to TRBD2 covers 11 bases. CDR3 size: 15 residues. V was clipped by 3 bases and J by 3 bases; unmatched bases: 5. CDR1 SQVTM and CDR2 ANQGSEA come from the germline V gene. CDR3: CSVEIRLAGTDTQYF. As DNA, the CDR3 is TGCAGCGTTGAGATACGACTAGCGGGGACAGATACGCAGTATTTT.

This rearrangement joins TRBV15 to TRBJ2-7, with 8 positions matching TRBD2. The CDR3 spans 16 residues. The V gene end was trimmed by 5 bases and the J gene end by 0 bases; junction bases not matched to a gene: 9. In germline, CDR1 is LNHNV, CDR2 YYDKDF (reference sequence). The CDR3 is CATSGVGSGGSYEQYF. The DNA of the CDR3 is TGTGCCACCAGCGGAGTTGGGAGCGGGGGCTCCTACGAGCAGTACTTC. Filled out from reference TRBV15 and TRBJ2-7, the complete variable domain reads DAMVIQNPRYQVTQFGKPVTLSCSQTLNHNVMYWYQQKSSQAPKLLFHYYDKDFNNEADTPDNFQSRRPNTSFCFLDIRSPGLGDTAMYLCATSGVGSGGSYEQYFGPGTRLTVT.

The chain is built from TRBV12-5 and TRBJ1-1; D not resolved. Trimming shortened V by 0 bases and J by 3 bases, and 26 bases separated the two germline ends. Germline V CDR1 and CDR2: LGHNT, FRNRAP. CDR3 length: 20 residues. CDR3 residues: CASGLVTRSEAYLRDTEAFF. The CDR3 DNA reads as TGTGCTAGTGGTTTGGTAACGAGGTCGGAGGCGTACCTGAGGGACACTGAAGCTTTCTTT.

This clone appeared once. J is TRBJ2-7 and V is TRBV27; D is possibly TRBD1 or TRBD2 (6 bases each). Germline values: CDR1 MNHEY, CDR2 SMNVEV (reference sequence). Trimming removed 4 bases at V and 7 bases at J, with 20 bases between. The CDR3 totals 15 residues. The CDR3 here is CASSSVGGPPGEQYF. Written as DNA, the CDR3 is TGTGCCAGCAGTTCGGTGGGGGGCCCCCCGGGGGAGCAGTACTTC.

This clone was detected a few times. Other DNA sequences in this specimen translate into the identical CDR3. The chain recombines TRBV19 with TRBJ1-1; D might be TRBD1 (6 bases). The CDR3 covers 14 residues. The V gene lost 1 base and the J gene lost 3 bases, with 9 bases spanning the gap. Germline CDR1 LNHDA, CDR2 SQIVND (reference sequence). In DNA, the CDR3 is TGTGCCAGTAGTATAGGGCAGGGGTACACTGAAGCTTTCTTT. This codes for CASSIGQGYTEAFF.

V and J are TRBV6-5 and TRBJ1-5; tentatively, D is TRBD1 (6 bases). This CDR3 spans 15 amino acids. CDR1 MNHEY and CDR2 SVGAGI come from the germline V gene. V shed 5 bases and J shed 2 bases, with 13 bases lying between them. The CDR3 bases are TGTGCCAGCAGTCAGACAGGCGTAGGCAATCAGCCCCAGCATTTT. Translated, it gives CASSQTGVGNQPQHF.

CDR3: CASSPSGNHRGYTF. The CDR3 DNA reads TGTGCCAGCAGCCCCTCAGGCAACCACCGGGGCTACACCTTC. V and J are TRBV13 and TRBJ1-2; no clear D. This CDR3 is 14 amino acids long. Germline V lookup: CDR1 PRHDT, CDR2 FYEKMQ (reference sequence). Trimming took off 5 bases at V and 8 bases at J, with 18 bases between the two ends. The variable domain in full, completed from reference TRBV13 and TRBJ1-2, reads AAGVIQSPRHLIKEKRETATLKCYPIPRHDTVYWYQQGPGQDPQFLISFYEKMQSDKGSIPDRFSAQQFSDYHSELNMSSLELGDSALYFCASSPSGNHRGYTFGSGTRLTVV.

The V gene is TRBV6-5, the J gene TRBJ2-7; D unresolved. The germline V gene has CDR1 MNHEY and CDR2 SVGAGI. V was clipped by 2 bases and J by 5 bases, with 13 bases between them. The CDR3 sequence is 14 residues long. The CDR3 region has the DNA TGTGCCAGCAGTTACGTGGCAGCCTCTGACGAGCAGTACTTC. This codes for CASSYVAASDEQYF.

V gene TRBV2 combines with J gene TRBJ2-7, with TRBD1 identical over 7 bases. The CDR3 has 16 amino acids. Per germline, CDR1 SNHLY and CDR2 FYNNEI. Trimming cost V 6 bases and J 2 bases; bases outside gene matches: 13. The CDR3 nucleotides are TGTGCCAGCAGCGCCGCTCGACAGGGCCCAACCTACGAGCAGTACTTC. Its translation: CASSAARQGPTYEQYF.

The V and J genes are TRBV10-3 and TRBJ2-2; TRBD1 agrees at 7 bases. CDR3 size: 16 residues. CDR1 is ENHRY, CDR2 SYGVKD, per germline. V lost 4 bases and J lost 4; bases outside the gene matches: 9. The CDR3 region has the DNA TGTGCCATCAGTGCCGGACAGGACGGTACCACCGGGGAGCTGTTTTTT. It is translated as CAISAGQDGTTGELFF.

The J gene is TRBJ2-1, the V gene TRBV6-1; 7 bases fit TRBD1. The CDR3 sequence is 15 residues long. Per the germline V gene, CDR1 is MNHNS and CDR2 is SASEGT. After removal of 4 bases from V and 6 bases from J, the junction contained 9 bases not matched to a gene. CDR3 sequence: CASSVGQAGSNEQFF. CDR3 bases: TGTGCCAGCAGTGTCGGACAGGCCGGTTCCAATGAGCAGTTCTTC.

This clone occurred once. This sequence joins TRBV11-2 and TRBJ2-7; possible D gene TRBD2, 6 bases. CDR1 and CDR2 (germline): SGHAT, FQNNGV. V was pared by 0 bases and J by 2 bases, with 11 bases between. CDR3 length: 15 residues. CDR3 in DNA: TGTGCCAGCAGCTTAGATCGACTAGGTCCCTACGAGCAGTACTTC. It specifies CASSLDRLGPYEQYF.

The chain couples TRBV7-9 to TRBJ2-3, with D unresolved. Deletions cut 1 base from V and 1 base from J, with 6 bases between. The CDR3 is 14 residues long. CDR1 and CDR2 from the germline V gene are SEHNR and FQNEAQ (reference sequence). The CDR3 sequence: CASSLGLGTDTQYF. The CDR3, as DNA: TGTGCCAGCAGCTTAGGGTTGGGCACAGATACGCAGTATTTT. Full variable domain (remainder filled in from reference TRBV7-9 and TRBJ2-3): DTGVSQNPRHKITKRGQNVTFRCDPISEHNRLYWYRQTLGQGPEFLTYFQNEAQLEKSRLLSDRFSAERPKGSFSTLEIQRTEQGDSAMYLCASSLGLGTDTQYFGPGTRLTVL.